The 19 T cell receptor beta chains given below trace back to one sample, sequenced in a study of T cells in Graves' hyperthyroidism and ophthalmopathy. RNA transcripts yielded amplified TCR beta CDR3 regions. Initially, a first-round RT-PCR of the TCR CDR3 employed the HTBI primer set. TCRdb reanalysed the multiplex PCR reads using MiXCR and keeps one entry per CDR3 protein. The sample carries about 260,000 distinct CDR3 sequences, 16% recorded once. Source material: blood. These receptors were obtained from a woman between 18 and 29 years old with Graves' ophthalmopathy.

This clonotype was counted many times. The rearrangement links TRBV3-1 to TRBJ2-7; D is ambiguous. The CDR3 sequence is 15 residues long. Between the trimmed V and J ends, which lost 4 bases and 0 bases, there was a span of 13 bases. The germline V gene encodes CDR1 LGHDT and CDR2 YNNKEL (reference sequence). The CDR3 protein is CASSPQRLVSYEQYF. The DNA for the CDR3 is TGTGCCAGCAGCCCCCAGAGACTCGTCTCCTACGAGCAGTACTTC.

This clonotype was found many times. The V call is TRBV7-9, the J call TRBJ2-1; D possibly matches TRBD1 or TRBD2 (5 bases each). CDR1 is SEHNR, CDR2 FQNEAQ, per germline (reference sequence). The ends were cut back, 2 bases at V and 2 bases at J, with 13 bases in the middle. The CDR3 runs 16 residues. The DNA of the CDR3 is TGTGCCAGCAGCTTAACTGGGTGGGGGACCTACAATGAGCAGTTCTTC. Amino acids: CASSLTGWGTYNEQFF.

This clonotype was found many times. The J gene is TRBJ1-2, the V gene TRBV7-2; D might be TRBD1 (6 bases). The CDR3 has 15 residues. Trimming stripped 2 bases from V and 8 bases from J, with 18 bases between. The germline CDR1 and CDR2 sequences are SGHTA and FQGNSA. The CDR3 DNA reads TGTGCCAGCAGCTTAACGGGGGGCAGGGAACACGGCTACACCTTC. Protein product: CASSLTGGREHGYTF.

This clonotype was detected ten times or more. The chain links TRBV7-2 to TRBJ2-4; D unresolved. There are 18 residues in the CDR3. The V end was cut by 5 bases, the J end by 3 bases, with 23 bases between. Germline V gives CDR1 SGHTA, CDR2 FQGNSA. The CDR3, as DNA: TGTGCCAGCAGCCCGCGACCCGTTGGGGTTGTAGGCAAAAACATTCAGTACTTC. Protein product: CASSPRPVGVVGKNIQYF.

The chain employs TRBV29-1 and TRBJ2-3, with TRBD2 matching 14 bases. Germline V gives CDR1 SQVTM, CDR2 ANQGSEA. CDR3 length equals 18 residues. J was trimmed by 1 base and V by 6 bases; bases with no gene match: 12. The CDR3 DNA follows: TGCAGCGTCTCCTACCCCGGGACTAGCGGGAGTGGCACAGATACGCAGTATTTT. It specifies CSVSYPGTSGSGTDTQYF.

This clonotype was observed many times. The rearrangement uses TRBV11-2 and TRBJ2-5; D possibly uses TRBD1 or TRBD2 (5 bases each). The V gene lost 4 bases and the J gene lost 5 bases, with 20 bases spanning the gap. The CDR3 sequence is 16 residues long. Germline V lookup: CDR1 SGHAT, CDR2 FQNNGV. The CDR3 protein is CASSYLPGAGSETQYF. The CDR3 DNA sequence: TGTGCCAGCAGCTACCTCCCCGGGGCGGGTTCTGAGACCCAGTACTTC.

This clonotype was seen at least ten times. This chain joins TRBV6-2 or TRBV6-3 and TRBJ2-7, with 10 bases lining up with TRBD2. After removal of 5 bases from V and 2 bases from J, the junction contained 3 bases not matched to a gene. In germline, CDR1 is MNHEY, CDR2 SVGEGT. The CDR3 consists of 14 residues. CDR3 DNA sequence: TGTGCCAGCAGTCGGACTAGCGGACCCTACGAGCAGTACTTC. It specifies CASSRTSGPYEQYF.

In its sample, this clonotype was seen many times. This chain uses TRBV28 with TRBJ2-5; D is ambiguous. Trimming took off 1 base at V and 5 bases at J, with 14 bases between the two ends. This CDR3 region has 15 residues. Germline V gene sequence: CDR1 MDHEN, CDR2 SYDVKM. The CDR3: CASSLSALLGETQYF. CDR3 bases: TGTGCCAGCAGTTTATCGGCCCTCCTAGGGGAGACCCAGTACTTC.

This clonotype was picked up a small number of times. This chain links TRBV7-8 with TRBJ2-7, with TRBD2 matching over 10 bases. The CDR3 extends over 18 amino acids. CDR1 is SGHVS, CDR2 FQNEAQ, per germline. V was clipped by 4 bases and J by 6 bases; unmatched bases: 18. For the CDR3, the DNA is TGTGCCAGCAGCTCGAAAAGACTAGCGGGTGCCTCCTATTCCGAGCAGTACTTC. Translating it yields CASSSKRLAGASYSEQYF.

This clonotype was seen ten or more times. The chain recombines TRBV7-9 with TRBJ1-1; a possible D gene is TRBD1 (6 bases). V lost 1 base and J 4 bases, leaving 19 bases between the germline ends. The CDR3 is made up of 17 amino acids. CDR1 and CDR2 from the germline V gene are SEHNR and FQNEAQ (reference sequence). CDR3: CASSLVPGDLRGTEAFF. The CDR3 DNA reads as TGTGCCAGCAGCTTAGTACCAGGGGATCTCCGTGGCACTGAAGCTTTCTTT. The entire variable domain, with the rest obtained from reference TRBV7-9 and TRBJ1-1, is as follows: DTGVSQNPRHKITKRGQNVTFRCDPISEHNRLYWYRQTLGQGPEFLTYFQNEAQLEKSRLLSDRFSAERPKGSFSTLEIQRTEQGDSAMYLCASSLVPGDLRGTEAFFGQGTRLTVV.

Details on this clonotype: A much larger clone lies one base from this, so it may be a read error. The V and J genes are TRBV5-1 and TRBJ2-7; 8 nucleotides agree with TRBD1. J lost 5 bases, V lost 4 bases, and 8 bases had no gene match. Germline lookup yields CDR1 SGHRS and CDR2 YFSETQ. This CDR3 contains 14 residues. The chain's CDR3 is CASSADRVVDEQYF. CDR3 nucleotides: TGCGCCAGCAGCGCGGACAGGGTGGTAGACGAGCAGTACTTC.

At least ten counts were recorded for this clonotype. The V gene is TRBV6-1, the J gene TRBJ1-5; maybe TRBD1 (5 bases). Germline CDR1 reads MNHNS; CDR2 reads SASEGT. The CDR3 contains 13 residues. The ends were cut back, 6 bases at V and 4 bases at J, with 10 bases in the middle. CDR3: CASRQGVNQPQHF. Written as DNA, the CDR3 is TGTGCCAGCAGGCAGGGAGTAAATCAGCCCCAGCATTTT.

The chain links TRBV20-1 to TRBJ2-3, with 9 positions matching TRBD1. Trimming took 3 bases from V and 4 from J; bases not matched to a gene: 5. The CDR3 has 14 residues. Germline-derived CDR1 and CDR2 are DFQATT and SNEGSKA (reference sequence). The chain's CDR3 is CSARGGQGSDTQYF. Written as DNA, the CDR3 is TGCAGTGCTAGGGGGGGACAGGGCTCAGATACGCAGTATTTT.

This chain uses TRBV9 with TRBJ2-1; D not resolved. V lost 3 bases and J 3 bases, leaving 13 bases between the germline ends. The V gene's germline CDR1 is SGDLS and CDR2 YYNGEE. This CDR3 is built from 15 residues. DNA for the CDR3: TGTGCCAGCAGCGAGGACGGCCCCTACTACAATGAGCAGTTCTTC. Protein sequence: CASSEDGPYYNEQFF.

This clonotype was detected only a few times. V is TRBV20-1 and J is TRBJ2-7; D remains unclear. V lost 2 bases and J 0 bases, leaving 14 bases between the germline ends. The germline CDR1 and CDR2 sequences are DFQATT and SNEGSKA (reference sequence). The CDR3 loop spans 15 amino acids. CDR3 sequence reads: CSARFFPYVSYEQYF. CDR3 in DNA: TGCAGTGCTAGATTCTTCCCCTACGTCTCCTACGAGCAGTACTTC.

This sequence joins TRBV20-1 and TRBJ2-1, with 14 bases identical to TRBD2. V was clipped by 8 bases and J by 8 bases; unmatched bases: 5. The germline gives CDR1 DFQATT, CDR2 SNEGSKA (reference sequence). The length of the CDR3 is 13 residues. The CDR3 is CSPWTSGRYEQFF. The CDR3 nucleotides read TGCAGTCCATGGACTAGCGGGAGGTATGAGCAGTTCTTC.

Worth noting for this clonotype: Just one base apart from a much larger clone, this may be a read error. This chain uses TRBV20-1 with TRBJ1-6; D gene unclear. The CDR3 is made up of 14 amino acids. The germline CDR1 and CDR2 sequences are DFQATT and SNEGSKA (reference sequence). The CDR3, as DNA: TGCAGTGCTAGAGATAAGAGTTATATTTCACCCCTCCACTTT. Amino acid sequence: CSARDKSYISPLHF.

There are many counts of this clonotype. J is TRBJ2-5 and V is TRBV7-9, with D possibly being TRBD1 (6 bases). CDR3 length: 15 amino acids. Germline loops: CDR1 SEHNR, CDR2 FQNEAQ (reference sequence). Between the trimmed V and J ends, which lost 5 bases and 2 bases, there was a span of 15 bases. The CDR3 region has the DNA TGTGCCAGCAGCCCGGGACATTCCGAACAAGAGACCCAGTACTTC. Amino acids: CASSPGHSEQETQYF.

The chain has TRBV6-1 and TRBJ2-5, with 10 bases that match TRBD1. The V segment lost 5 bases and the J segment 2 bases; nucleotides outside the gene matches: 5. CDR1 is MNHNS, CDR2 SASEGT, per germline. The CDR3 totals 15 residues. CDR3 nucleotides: TGTGCCAGCAGTCACGGACAGGGGGGGCAAGAGACCCAGTACTTC. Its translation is CASSHGQGGQETQYF.